The entry below describes one T cell receptor (beta chain). The data stem from a study of blood T cells in healthy people across ages. The authors ran a second PCR of 7 to 11 cycles using a sample-barcoded 5' primer and a J-beta primer mix. MiXCR, run by TCRdb on the 5' RACE reads, gives a single entry per CDR3 protein. Of around 1,500,000 distinct CDR3 sequences in the sample, about 30% were seen once. Roughly 10 milliliters of peripheral blood were drawn from each donor into EDTA-treated tubes. Germline V lookup: CDR1 SEHNR, CDR2 FQNEAQ (reference sequence). CDR3 length equals 14 residues. Trimming took off 4 bases at V and 3 bases at J, with 13 bases between the two ends.

This TCR was recovered from a woman in her 30s in good health. The specimen was blood. The chain uses TRBV7-9 and TRBJ2-7; D is unresolved. The CDR3: CASSSSTAIYEQYF. CDR3 in DNA: TGTGCCAGCAGCTCGAGTACAGCAATCTACGAGCAGTACTTC.